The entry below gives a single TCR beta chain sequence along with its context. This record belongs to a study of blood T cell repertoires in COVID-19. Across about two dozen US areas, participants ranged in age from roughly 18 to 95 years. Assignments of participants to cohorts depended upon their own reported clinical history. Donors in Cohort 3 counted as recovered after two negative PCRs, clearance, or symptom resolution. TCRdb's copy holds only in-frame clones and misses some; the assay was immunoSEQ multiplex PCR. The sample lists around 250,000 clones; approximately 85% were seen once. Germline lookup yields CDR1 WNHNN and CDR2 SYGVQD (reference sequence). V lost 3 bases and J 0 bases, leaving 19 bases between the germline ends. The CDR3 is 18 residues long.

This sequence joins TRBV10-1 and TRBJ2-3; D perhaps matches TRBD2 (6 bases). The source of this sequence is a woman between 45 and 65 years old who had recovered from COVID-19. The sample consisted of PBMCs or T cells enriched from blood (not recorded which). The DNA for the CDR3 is TGCGCCAGCAGTGATTCAGTAGAGGAGGGGATTAGCACAGATACGCAGTATTTT. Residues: CASSDSVEEGISTDTQYF.